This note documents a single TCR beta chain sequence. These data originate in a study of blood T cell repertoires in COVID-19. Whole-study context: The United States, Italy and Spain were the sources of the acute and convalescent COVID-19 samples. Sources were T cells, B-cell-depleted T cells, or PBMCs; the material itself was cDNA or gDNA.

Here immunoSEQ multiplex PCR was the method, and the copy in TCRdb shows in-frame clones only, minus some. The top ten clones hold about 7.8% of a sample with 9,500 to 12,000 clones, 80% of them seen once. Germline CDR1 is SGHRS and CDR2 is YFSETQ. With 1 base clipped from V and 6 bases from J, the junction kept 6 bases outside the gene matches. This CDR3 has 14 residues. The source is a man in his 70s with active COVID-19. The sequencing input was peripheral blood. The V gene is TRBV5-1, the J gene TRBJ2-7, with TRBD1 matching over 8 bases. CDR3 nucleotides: TGCGCCAGCAGCTTGAAAGACAGGGGAGGCGAGCAGTACTTC. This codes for CASSLKDRGGEQYF.